This T cell receptor beta chain was found in a study of long-term antiretroviral therapy in people with HIV. CDR1 and CDR2 from the germline V gene are SQVTM and ANQGSEA. CDR3 length: 13 residues. Trimming took 0 bases from V and 6 from J, leaving 12 bases between them. It was version v3.0 of the immunoSEQ assay that was run at survey level. What sequencing targeted per sample was about 35,000-50,000 T-cell genomes. The assay was immunoSEQ multiplex PCR, and TCRdb's table has in-frame clones only and misses some. The data contain tens of thousands of clones, roughly four fifths of them singletons. Regarding the study as a whole: Repertoire dominance by clones expanded before ART was seen at all time points.

The samples comprised about 0.85-11 million cryopreserved PBMC ahead of DNA extraction. In its sample, this clone was seen once. Antigen unknown. This chain uses TRBV29-1 with TRBJ2-7; D is uncertain. The sequencing here drew on unsorted PBMCs, taken 0.8 years before starting antiretroviral therapy. The clonotype comes from a young man with HIV. CDR3 nucleotides: TGCAGCGTTGAAGATCCCGGTTGGTCCGAGCAGTACTTC. Protein: CSVEDPGWSEQYF.